This TCR beta chain is drawn from a study of blood T cell repertoires in COVID-19 (dated by TCRdb to 2019 to 2021). Study-wide context: Samples from collaborators originated in the United States, Italy and Spain and spanned both the acute and convalescent phases of COVID-19. Subjects who had been exposed to COVID-19, were actively infected with it, or had recovered from it provided the deeply sampled blood TCRbeta repertoires that made up the dataset. The repertoires were released in a freely available public database intended as a resource for research on the immune response to SARS-CoV-2. A de-identified subject ID, COVID-19 status, age in years and sex were almost always included in the sample metadata. Where HLA class I and class II types were available, the types were taken from metadata supplied by the sample provider, not from assay-based typing. The samples were drawn from two sources: the first 160 participants of the ongoing ImmuneRACE study, and 1,200 or so subjects contributed by 6 global collaborators. The material from the prospective study consisted of cDNA or gDNA derived from T cells, B-cell-depleted T cells, or PBMCs. Summary of the overall study and its limitations: The amount of clinical and demographic metadata varied by source and participant and was provided uncurated.

Per the germline V gene, SGHTA is the CDR1 and FQGNSA is the CDR2. Inclusive of the bounding cysteine and phenylalanine, the CDR3 is 16 residues long. Just the 48-base CDR3 DNA is kept, in frame starting at base 1. Germline trimming amounts to 6 bases on V and 4 bases on J, with 11 as the count of junction bases outside the gene matches. In regard to this clone: Its antigen is still unknown. No base-level quality is on record; no much larger clone is a single base apart.

One collaborating source in Seattle enrolled patients during active infection and followed them longitudinally through the course of disease. Whole blood was collected in K2EDTA tubes by collaborating institutions according to the institutions' own protocols. For TCRbeta analysis, collaborators shipped samples in one of three forms: frozen whole blood, isolated PBMCs, or DNA extracted from either of those sample types. TCRbeta CDR3 regions were amplified from genomic DNA using the immunoSEQ Assay, a bias-controlled multiplex PCR. Concerning the study's data processing: The number of nucleated cells in each sample was estimated from the amplification of reference gene primers within the assay. Sequence reads were collapsed and filtered to measure the absolute abundance of every unique TCRbeta CDR3 rearrangement. For each sample, productive Simpson clonality was calculated by taking the square root of Simpson's diversity index across productive rearrangements. What TCRdb holds here is the immuneACCESS table cut down to in-frame rearrangements. Part of the clones is not present; checked against another copy, under half of the missing clones reflect an unresolved V gene, and the others are unexplained. That table gives V, J and clone size, and the DNA gave D and trimming. Here the sample has 150,000 or so clones; 80% to 90% occur a single time. About an eighth of the sample rests with the top ten.

This clonotype was obtained from a young man with COVID-19, enrolled during active disease. The specimen sequenced was peripheral blood. The sequence is built from TRBV7-2 and TRBJ2-7; the central 11 bases match TRBD1. The sequence in DNA is TGTGCCAGCAGTCGTAATTCCGGGACAGGGGGGTACGAGCAGTACTTC. Translation gives CASSRNSGTGGYEQYF.